This entry lists 18 T cell receptor beta chains sequenced from one sample in a study of blood T cell repertoires in COVID-19. Sequencing used immunoSEQ multiplex PCR; TCRdb keeps in-frame clones, though not all of them. This sample has roughly 200,000 clones, with 86% found just once. The sequenced sample was peripheral blood. These TCRs come from a woman between 50 and 59 years old with COVID-19, enrolled during active disease.

This clone was found a few times. The chain combines TRBV5-1 with TRBJ1-2, with TRBD1 matching 7 bases. The CDR3 covers 14 residues. The V gene end was trimmed by 3 bases and the J gene end by 8 bases; junction bases not matched to a gene: 10. From germline, CDR1 is SGHRS and CDR2 YFSETQ. Here the CDR3 reads CASSWEDRPTGYTF. For the CDR3, the DNA is TGCGCCAGCAGCTGGGAGGACAGGCCTACAGGCTACACCTTC.

The rearrangement joins TRBV6-5 to TRBJ1-5, with 10 nucleotides matching TRBD1. Germline V lookup: CDR1 MNHEY, CDR2 SVGAGI. V lost 6 bases, J lost 7 bases, and 3 bases stayed unmatched. The CDR3 is 13 amino acids. The CDR3, as DNA: TGTGCCAGCAGGACAGGGGGCGGGCAGCCCCAGCATTTT. Its protein is CASRTGGGQPQHF.

This clone turned up a few times. The genes are TRBV28 and TRBJ2-1, with D maybe TRBD1 (6 bases). This CDR3 region has 17 residues. Germline V gene lookup returns CDR1 MDHEN and CDR2 SYDVKM. Trimming left V 3 bases short and J 5 bases short, with 20 bases between. The CDR3: CASSFVGFGGQNNEQFF. The CDR3, as DNA: TGTGCCAGCAGTTTCGTCGGTTTTGGTGGACAGAACAATGAGCAGTTCTTC.

The chain joins TRBV5-1 to TRBJ1-2, with D tentatively TRBD1 (5 bases). Per the germline V gene, CDR1 is SGHRS and CDR2 is YFSETQ. The V and J ends lost 0 bases and 0 bases respectively, with 6 bases between them. This CDR3 contains 14 residues. The CDR3 DNA sequence: TGCGCCAGCAGCTTGGAACAGGCTAACTATGGCTACACCTTC. Translated, it gives CASSLEQANYGYTF.

The chain joins TRBV5-1 to TRBJ1-5; no definite D call. Deletions cut 4 bases from V and 5 bases from J, with 10 bases between. The CDR3 spans 13 residues. Per germline, CDR1 SGHRS and CDR2 YFSETQ. In DNA, the CDR3 is TGCGCCAGCAGCGTAGACGGGGATCAGCCCCAGCATTTT. It translates to CASSVDGDQPQHF.

V usage is TRBV2 and J usage is TRBJ2-2, with 9 bases fitting TRBD1. Germline-derived CDR1 and CDR2 are SNHLY and FYNNEI. The CDR3 length is 14 residues. The trim removed 7 bases at V and 7 bases at J, leaving 7 bases unmatched. The CDR3 loop is CASTPGQGIGELFF. The CDR3 DNA reads as TGTGCCAGCACACCGGGACAGGGTATCGGGGAGCTGTTTTTT.

The chain recombines TRBV5-1 with TRBJ2-6; 10 bases align to TRBD1. This CDR3 comprises 18 residues. The germline CDR1 and CDR2 sequences are SGHRS and YFSETQ. Unmatched junction bases numbered 9, after V lost 4 bases and J lost 2 bases. CDR3 amino acids: CASSPGDRGIPGANVLTF. The CDR3 bases are TGCGCCAGCAGCCCTGGGGACAGGGGAATCCCTGGGGCCAACGTCCTGACTTTC.

A remark on this clone: The sample has other DNA sequences that encode this CDR3 too. The CDR3 here is CASSSPSGGNTIYF. CDR3 in DNA: TGTGCCAGCAGCTCCCCCTCGGGTGGAAACACCATATATTTT. The rearrangement links TRBV5-6 to TRBJ1-3; D uncertain. Germline CDR1 SGHDT, CDR2 YYEEEE. The germline V and J ends were trimmed by 3 bases and 3 bases, with 10 bases remaining between them. The CDR3 runs 14 residues.

The rearrangement uses TRBV27 and TRBJ1-5; D unclear. V lost 3 bases and J lost 5, with 11 bases in between. The length of the CDR3 is 14 residues. Germline V lookup: CDR1 MNHEY, CDR2 SMNVEV (reference sequence). As DNA, the CDR3 is TGTGCCAGCAGTTTTCGGGGATGGGATCAGCCCCAGCATTTT. It codes for CASSFRGWDQPQHF.

This clone came up once. V is TRBV6-1 and J is TRBJ1-2, with 9 bases lining up with TRBD1. The CDR3 spans 15 residues. Germline V CDR1 and CDR2: MNHNS, SASEGT. The J segment lost 4 bases and the V segment lost 1 base, leaving 4 bases of the junction unmatched. In DNA form, the CDR3 reads TGTGCCAGCAGTGAAGGAGGGACAGGGCGCTATGGCTACACCTTC. Encoded protein: CASSEGGTGRYGYTF.

The chain is built from TRBV7-3 and TRBJ1-6; D ambiguous. This CDR3 has 16 residues. V gave up 5 bases and J gave up 5 bases, with 16 bases separating them. Germline values: CDR1 SGHTA, CDR2 FQGTGA. The DNA for the CDR3 is TGTGCCAGCAGCCCGCTCGAACGGGGTCATAATTCACCCCTCCACTTT. Translating it yields CASSPLERGHNSPLHF.

V and J are TRBV19 and TRBJ1-1, with D maybe TRBD1 (6 bases). V shed 7 bases and J shed 1 base, with 19 bases lying between them. The CDR3 contains 16 residues. Germline V gene data show CDR1 as LNHDA and CDR2 as SQIVND (reference sequence). Here the CDR3 DNA reads TGTGCCAGTAACAAGAGGGCAGGGGCGACGAACACTGAAGCTTTCTTT. Its translation: CASNKRAGATNTEAFF.

This clone has a single count. The rearrangement links TRBV7-8 to TRBJ1-2; 8 nucleotides agree with TRBD1. Germline V gene sequence: CDR1 SGHVS, CDR2 FQNEAQ. V lost 5 bases to trimming and J lost 4 bases; unmatched junction nucleotides: 6. The CDR3 contains 14 residues. The CDR3 coding sequence is TGTGCCAGCAGCCCCTTCACAGGGGGCTATGGCTACACCTTC. It encodes CASSPFTGGYGYTF.

In nucleotides, the CDR3 is TGTGCCAGCCAGGGACAGGGGACCTACGAGCAGTACGTC. It specifies CASQGQGTYEQYV. The chain employs TRBV6-5 and TRBJ2-7; 10 bases align to TRBD1. CDR3 size: 13 residues. The germline CDR1 and CDR2 sequences are MNHEY and SVGAGI. Unmatched junction bases numbered 3, after V lost 8 bases and J lost 2 bases.

The chain links TRBV2 to TRBJ2-1, with D tentatively TRBD1 (5 bases). This CDR3 has 14 amino acids. Trimming stripped 6 bases from V and 4 bases from J, with 13 bases between. The germline CDR1 and CDR2 sequences are SNHLY and FYNNEI. CDR3 sequence: CASRSRAQYNEQFF. The DNA of the CDR3 is TGTGCCAGCAGGTCCAGGGCGCAATACAATGAGCAGTTCTTC.

The V gene is TRBV6-2 or TRBV6-3, the J gene TRBJ1-5; D may be TRBD1 (5 bases). This CDR3 has 13 residues. Deletions cut 4 bases from V and 4 bases from J, with 8 bases between. Germline CDR1 is MNHEY and CDR2 is SVGEGT. CDR3 sequence: CASSSGGNQPQHF. DNA of the CDR3: TGTGCCAGCAGTTCCGGGGGGAATCAGCCCCAGCATTTT.

The chain links TRBV5-1 to TRBJ2-5; possibly TRBD2 for D (6 bases). Trimming stripped 4 bases from V and 5 bases from J, with 15 bases between. Germline CDR1 and CDR2: SGHRS and YFSETQ. This CDR3 is built from 14 residues. CDR3 DNA: TGCGCCAGCAGCCCGCGACTAGGGGAGGAGACCCAGTACTTC. Protein sequence: CASSPRLGEETQYF.

J is TRBJ2-7 and V is TRBV29-1, with TRBD2 as a possible D gene (7 bases). The CDR3 runs 14 residues. The germline V and J ends were trimmed by 2 bases and 4 bases, with 15 bases remaining between them. In germline, CDR1 is SQVTM, CDR2 ANQGSEA. CDR3 amino acids: CSVEWGQGGYEQYF. CDR3 sequence (DNA): TGCAGCGTTGAATGGGGGCAGGGAGGGTACGAGCAGTACTTC.